The 13 T cell receptor beta chains given below trace back to one sample, sequenced in a study of blood T cell repertoires in COVID-19. Clones were read by immunoSEQ multiplex PCR, and TCRdb kept only the in-frame ones, dropping some. This sample carries over 100,000 clones, about 88% of them seen once, and the ten largest clones take roughly 4.6%. What was sequenced was peripheral blood. These receptors were collected from a human donor in a cohort sampled during active COVID-19.

The chain is built from TRBV4-2 and TRBJ1-4; D is ambiguous. The CDR3 sequence is 15 residues long. Per germline, CDR1 LGHNA and CDR2 YNFKEQ. V was trimmed by 0 bases and J by 4 bases, leaving 9 bases between them. The CDR3 loop is CASSQEAASNEKLFF. As DNA, the CDR3 is TGTGCCAGCAGCCAAGAGGCAGCGAGTAATGAAAAACTGTTTTTT.

The J gene is TRBJ2-1, the V gene TRBV25-1; TRBD1 is a possible D gene (5 bases). This CDR3 is built from 12 residues. Germline V lookup: CDR1 MGHDK, CDR2 SYGVNS. V was pared by 3 bases and J by 10 bases, with 10 bases between. CDR3 DNA sequence: TGTGCCAGCAGTGAGGTCAGGACAGAGCAGTTCTTC. As protein: CASSEVRTEQFF.

This chain connects TRBV9 to TRBJ2-3; 10 nucleotides agree with TRBD2. The CDR3 has 16 residues. The V gene's germline CDR1 is SGDLS and CDR2 YYNGEE. The J segment lost 0 bases and the V segment lost 3 bases, leaving 4 bases of the junction unmatched. This CDR3 is CASSGYSGGSTDTQYF. For the CDR3, the DNA is TGTGCCAGCAGCGGATATAGCGGGGGGAGCACAGATACGCAGTATTTT.

In its sample, this clone was seen a few times. The V call is TRBV7-2, the J call TRBJ1-3; the D is unclear. Germline V CDR1 and CDR2: SGHTA, FQGNSA. The CDR3 totals 12 residues. V gave up 8 bases and J gave up 0 bases, with 5 bases separating them. CDR3 in DNA: TGTGCCAGCCGGGACTCTGGAAACACCATATATTTT. As protein: CASRDSGNTIYF.

This clone was found a few times. V and J are TRBV2 and TRBJ1-6; 8 nucleotides align to TRBD1. V trimming: 2 bases; J trimming: 7 bases; junction bases outside the gene matches: 4. The CDR3 has 15 residues. Per germline, CDR1 SNHLY and CDR2 FYNNEI. DNA of the CDR3: TGTGCCAGCAGTGAACGTCAGGGGGCGAATTCACCCCTCCACTTT. This gives the protein CASSERQGANSPLHF.

The chain links TRBV11-2 to TRBJ2-7; 10 bases fit TRBD2. V dropped 4 bases and J dropped 2; count of bases not matched to a gene: 5. Germline values: CDR1 SGHAT, CDR2 FQNNGV. The CDR3 has 15 residues. The CDR3 nucleotides are TGTGCCAGCAGCTGGATAGCGGGAGGCGCCTACGAGCAGTACTTC. Encoded protein: CASSWIAGGAYEQYF.

The chain combines TRBV6-5 with TRBJ2-3, with D possibly matching TRBD1 (6 bases). This CDR3 has 16 amino acids. V gave up 0 bases and J gave up 7 bases, with 17 bases separating them. Germline CDR1 reads MNHEY; CDR2 reads SVGAGI. The CDR3 DNA follows: TGTGCCAGCAGTTACTCGACCGGGGCGAGGGGGTATACGCAGTATTTT. It yields the protein CASSYSTGARGYTQYF.

V gene TRBV19 combines with J gene TRBJ2-4, with TRBD2 matching 7 bases. The CDR3 is 16 residues long. Germline V gives CDR1 LNHDA, CDR2 SQIVND (reference sequence). V trimming: 3 bases; J trimming: 3 bases; junction bases outside the gene matches: 8. CDR3 sequence reads: CASSIVGGRGKNIQYF. CDR3 nucleotides: TGTGCCAGTAGTATTGTCGGCGGGAGAGGCAAAAACATTCAGTACTTC. Drawing the rest from reference TRBV19 and TRBJ2-4, the complete variable domain is DGGITQSPKYLFRKEGQNVTLSCEQNLNHDAMYWYRQDPGQGLRLIYYSQIVNDFQKGDIAEGYSVSREKKESFPLTVTSAQKNPTAFYLCASSIVGGRGKNIQYFGAGTRLSVL.

The rearrangement joins TRBV18 to TRBJ2-3, with D tentatively TRBD2 (5 bases). V lost 5 bases, J lost 5 bases, and 23 bases lay in between. Germline V CDR1 and CDR2: KGHSH, LQKENI. CDR3 length equals 17 residues. CDR3 sequence reads: CASSSMGGDPSGDTQYF. In nucleotides, the CDR3 is TGTGCCAGCTCATCTATGGGCGGAGATCCCAGCGGAGATACGCAGTATTTT.

This chain joins TRBV5-6 and TRBJ2-6, with D tentatively TRBD2 (5 bases). V was shortened by 4 bases and J by 4 bases, with 9 bases between the two germline ends. The CDR3 totals 14 residues. Germline V lookup: CDR1 SGHDT, CDR2 YYEEEE. The CDR3 reads CASSRGPGANVLTF. CDR3 DNA: TGTGCCAGCAGCCGAGGGCCGGGGGCCAACGTCCTGACTTTC.

The V gene is TRBV19, the J gene TRBJ1-2; D possibly corresponds to TRBD1 (6 bases). Trimming removed 3 bases from V and 0 bases from J, with 11 bases in between. The germline gives CDR1 LNHDA, CDR2 SQIVND (reference sequence). CDR3 length equals 15 residues. The CDR3 loop is CASSISTGPNYGYTF. The CDR3 DNA is TGTGCCAGTAGTATTTCGACAGGCCCTAACTATGGCTACACCTTC.

The V gene is TRBV5-1, the J gene TRBJ1-6; D is perhaps TRBD1 (6 bases). V shed 5 bases and J shed 10 bases, with 22 bases lying between them. CDR1 SGHRS and CDR2 YFSETQ come from the germline V gene. The CDR3 spans 16 residues. Written as DNA, the CDR3 is TGCGCCAGCAGTTCGACCATTACAGGGAACGGGTCACCCCTCCACTTT. Its translation: CASSSTITGNGSPLHF.

V is TRBV10-3 and J is TRBJ1-4; D is perhaps TRBD1 (5 bases). The length of the CDR3 is 15 residues. V lost 5 bases, J lost 8 bases, and 18 bases lay in between. Germline CDR1 is ENHRY and CDR2 is SYGVKD. CDR3 protein: CAISLSPWGVEKLFF. DNA of the CDR3: TGTGCCATCAGTCTTTCTCCCTGGGGGGTAGAAAAACTGTTTTTT.